This is a list of T cell receptor beta chains from one sample in a study of blood T cell repertoires in COVID-19. Here immunoSEQ multiplex PCR was the method, and the copy in TCRdb shows in-frame clones only, minus some. Found here are approximately 300,000 clones, approximately 91% of them singletons; the top ten hold approximately 4.7%. The source material was PBMCs or T cells enriched from blood (not recorded which). The receptors come from a man in his sixties who had recovered from COVID-19. Each CDR3 is given with its conserved first and last residue. D genes are given only for firm matches. Clone size appears in some rows only: once, few, many, or a class for an expanded clone.

d_gene	v_gene	abundance	j_gene	CDR3nt	CDR3aa
-	TRBV7-3	-	TRBJ2-3	TGTGCCAGCAGCCACTACCATCATCGTCGATATTTT	CASSHYHHRRYF
-	TRBV6-5	once	TRBJ2-5	TGTGCCAGCAGTTACTGGGCCCAGGGGTTGGAAGAGACCCAGTACTTC	CASSYWAQGLEETQYF
TRBD1	TRBV29-1	-	TRBJ2-7	TGCAGCGTTAAGGGGACAGGGTACGGCGTTGGGGACGAGCAGTACTTC	CSVKGTGYGVGDEQYF
TRBD2	TRBV2	-	TRBJ2-2	TGTGCCAGCAGCGAGGGGACTACGTACACCGGGGAGCTGTTTTTT	CASSEGTTYTGELFF
-	TRBV3-1/TRBV3-2	-	TRBJ2-4	TGTGCCAGCAGCTTCGACAGTAAAAACATTCAGTACTTC	CASSFDSKNIQYF
TRBD2	TRBV9	-	TRBJ2-1	TGTGCCAGCAGCCTCGGGACTAGCGCCTTCAATGAGCAGTTCTTC	CASSLGTSAFNEQFF
TRBD1	TRBV11-2	-	TRBJ2-5	TGTGCCAGCAGCCCTAGGCCCAGGGACAGACCCCAAGAGACCCAGTACTTC	CASSPRPRDRPQETQYF
TRBD1	TRBV24-1	-	TRBJ2-7	TGTGCCACAGAAGGGTCGACAGGGCCGCCCTACGAGCAGTACTTC	CATEGSTGPPYEQYF
TRBD1	TRBV25-1	-	TRBJ1-1	TGTGCCAGCAGTGGCCAAGCAGGGGGAGGCACTGAAGCTTTCTTT	CASSGQAGGGTEAFF
TRBD2	TRBV28	-	TRBJ2-1	TGTGCCAGCAGACCCGGACTAGTAAGGGCCTACAATGAGCAGTTCTTC	CASRPGLVRAYNEQFF
TRBD2	TRBV9	once	TRBJ2-2	TGTGCCAGCAGCGTAGAAGCGGGAGGGGCGGGCACCGGGGAGCTGTTTTTT	CASSVEAGGAGTGELFF
TRBD1	TRBV15	once	TRBJ2-3	TGTGCCACCAGCAGAGCCGGGGACAGGGGACCAGATACGCAGTATTTT	CATSRAGDRGPDTQYF
TRBD1	TRBV7-9	-	TRBJ1-4	TGTGCCAGCAGCTTCGGGACAGGGAATGAAAAACTGTTTTTT	CASSFGTGNEKLFF
TRBD1	TRBV5-1	-	TRBJ2-3	TGCGCCAGCAGCTGGGGACAGGGGGCATCGGATACGCAGTATTTT	CASSWGQGASDTQYF
TRBD1	TRBV5-6	-	TRBJ2-1	TGTGCCAGCGTGGGACAGGGGTCGCGGGTTAACAATGAGCAGTTCTTC	CASVGQGSRVNNEQFF
TRBD2	TRBV7-2	-	TRBJ2-3	TGTGCCAGCAGCACGGGACTAGCGGGAGGTATCGTCGGGCAGTATTTT	CASSTGLAGGIVGQYF
-	TRBV29-1	-	TRBJ2-3	TGCAGCGTTGTGGCAGGGGGGAGCACAGATACGCAGTATTTT	CSVVAGGSTDTQYF
TRBD2	TRBV28	once	TRBJ2-1	TGTGCCAGCAGAACCCCGTCCGGGACTAGCGGCAATGAGCAGTTCTTC	CASRTPSGTSGNEQFF
-	TRBV28	-	TRBJ1-1	TGTGCCAGCAGGCCCGGACAGATGAACACTGAAGCTTTCTTT	CASRPGQMNTEAFF
TRBD2	TRBV6-1	-	TRBJ2-5	TGTGCCAGCAGTGAAGCGCTTCGGGGGGTCAAAGAGACCCAGTACTTC	CASSEALRGVKETQYF
TRBD1	TRBV24-1	-	TRBJ2-5	TGTGCCACCAGCTCCGGGACAGGGGGAGGAGAGACCCAGTACTTC	CATSSGTGGGETQYF